The T cell receptor beta chain under discussion was sequenced for a study of CD8+ T cells in alopecia areata. Study background: Skin was taken from 6-12-month-old C3H/HeJ graft donors that had spontaneous alopecia and grafted onto approximately 6-11-week-old female C3H/HeJ mice. Points from the study as a whole: Affected scalp, especially in alopecia totalis/universalis, had a higher clonality than normal scalp did.

Sorting of pooled cutaneous lymph node cells used CD4, CD8alpha, NKG2D, NKG2ACE and other markers. Germline assignment: CDR1 GKSSPN and CDR2 SITVG. The CDR3 is 13 amino acids. TCR sequencing used cDNA made by reverse transcription of extracted RNA. Measured with immunoSEQ multiplex PCR; TCRdb has only the in-frame clones, and not every one. The sample yields 290,000 or so clones, without any singletons. Turning to this clone: The antigen remains unidentified. The gene symbols are mouse symbols. The read gets to within 4 residues of the CDR3 end, and the germline J gene fills in the rest.

The sample consisted of CD4+ T cells sorted from a lymph node. The clonotype originates from a C3H/HeJ mouse with alopecia areata. The MHC haplotype recorded for the strain is H2-k. The J gene is TRBJ2-4, the V gene TRBV31; possibly TRBD1 for D (6 bases). The sequenced part of the CDR3 DNA is TGTGCCTGGAGTCTACAGGGCGGCAAC. Residues: CAWSLQGGN. The entire CDR3 protein reads CAWSLQGGNTLYF.